These 23 T cell receptor beta chains were sequenced from one sample in a study of PD-1 blockade in classical Hodgkin lymphoma. Every patient had relapsed following autologous stem cell transplantation, and cohorts differed in brentuximab vedotin exposure. TCRdb's copy holds only in-frame clones and misses some; the assay was immunoSEQ multiplex PCR. The table records 100,000 or so clones, 75% to 90% of them present only once. Source: peripheral blood mononuclear cells (PBMCs), taken before the second cycle of nivolumab. The receptor source for this set is a human donor with classical Hodgkin lymphoma.

V usage is TRBV7-8 and J usage is TRBJ2-7, with D tentatively TRBD1 or TRBD2 (5 bases each). Trimming removed 0 bases from V and 0 bases from J, with 6 bases in between. The CDR3 is made up of 14 amino acids. CDR1 and CDR2 (germline): SGHVS, FQNEAQ. The DNA of the CDR3 is TGTGCCAGCAGCTTAGCTGGGACCTCCTACGAGCAGTACTTC. It encodes CASSLAGTSYEQYF. Variable domain in full (rest from reference TRBV7-8 and TRBJ2-7): GAGVSQSPRYKVAKRGQDVALRCDPISGHVSLFWYQQALGQGPEFLTYFQNEAQLDKSGLPSDRFFAERPEGSVSTLKIQRTQQEDSAVYLCASSLAGTSYEQYFGPGTRLTVT.

The V gene is TRBV13, the J gene TRBJ2-7; no reliable D call. Germline CDR1 and CDR2: PRHDT and FYEKMQ (reference sequence). Between the trimmed V and J ends, which lost 4 bases and 5 bases, there was a span of 15 bases. The CDR3 consists of 14 residues. Here the CDR3 DNA reads TGTGCCAGCAGCTCCCGGGCCCCAAGGGACGAGCAGTACTTC. This encodes CASSSRAPRDEQYF.

The DNA of the CDR3 is TGTGCCAGCAGCTTGGGGACAGGGTTTCTCCCCGGGGAGCTGTTTTTT. Its translation: CASSLGTGFLPGELFF. The rearrangement links TRBV7-9 to TRBJ2-2; 9 bases are a match to TRBD1. The CDR3 length is 16 residues. The V segment lost 3 bases and the J segment 6 bases; nucleotides outside the gene matches: 8. The V gene's germline CDR1 is SEHNR and CDR2 FQNEAQ (reference sequence).

The chain has TRBV30 and TRBJ1-1; D may be TRBD1 (5 bases). In germline, CDR1 is GTSNPN, CDR2 SVGIG (reference sequence). CDR3 size: 12 residues. V shed 4 bases and J shed 5 bases, with 11 bases lying between them. The CDR3 sequence: CAWTEKGTEAFF. The CDR3 coding sequence is TGTGCCTGGACGGAGAAGGGGACTGAAGCTTTCTTT. The full variable domain, completed using reference TRBV30 and TRBJ1-1, is SQTIHQWPATLVQPVGSPLSLECTVEGTSNPNLYWYRQAAGRGLQLLFYSVGIGQISSEVPQNLSASRPQDRQFILSSKKLLLSDSGFYLCAWTEKGTEAFFGQGTRLTVV.

The V and J genes are TRBV5-4 and TRBJ1-1, with TRBD1 identical over 8 bases. V was pared by 1 base and J by 0 bases, with 2 bases of the junction left unmatched. CDR1 and CDR2 from the germline V gene are SGHNT and YYREEE (reference sequence). The CDR3 is made up of 15 amino acids. The CDR3: CASSLLTGVNTEAFF. CDR3 in DNA: TGTGCCAGCAGCTTGTTGACAGGGGTGAACACTGAAGCTTTCTTT.

The V gene is TRBV6-5, the J gene TRBJ1-2; D unresolved. The CDR3 loop spans 16 amino acids. Germline loops: CDR1 MNHEY, CDR2 SVGAGI. V was pared by 0 bases and J by 0 bases, with 11 bases between. The chain's CDR3 is CASSYSVLAPNYGYTF. CDR3 coding DNA: TGTGCCAGCAGTTACTCGGTCTTGGCGCCTAACTATGGCTACACCTTC.

This clone was detected a few times. The chain recombines TRBV19 with TRBJ1-5; D remains unclear. Trimming took off 10 bases at V and 4 bases at J, with 17 bases between the two ends. The CDR3 length is 14 residues. Looked up from germline, CDR1 is LNHDA and CDR2 is SQIVND (reference sequence). CDR3 in amino acids: CATNPGRRNQPQHF. The CDR3 region has the DNA TGTGCCACCAACCCTGGACGGAGAAATCAGCCCCAGCATTTT.

This clone was recorded only once. V gene TRBV6-6 combines with J gene TRBJ1-4, with D tentatively TRBD1 (6 bases). The length of the CDR3 is 15 residues. V was clipped by 5 bases and J by 0 bases, with 10 bases between them. Germline CDR1 and CDR2: MNHNY and SVGAGI (reference sequence). CDR3 sequence (DNA): TGTGCCAGCAGTCTACAGGGCGCAACTAATGAAAAACTGTTTTTT. Amino acid sequence: CASSLQGATNEKLFF.

This chain joins TRBV30 and TRBJ2-3, with TRBD1 matching 8 bases. CDR1 GTSNPN and CDR2 SVGIG come from the germline V gene (reference sequence). The CDR3 spans 15 residues. The V segment lost 0 bases and the J segment 4 bases; nucleotides outside the gene matches: 6. The CDR3 DNA is TGTGCCTGGAGTGTATCAGGGGGCCGGGCAGATACGCAGTATTTT. Translating gives CAWSVSGGRADTQYF.

This clone has only one observation. The CDR3 loop is CASSLESPGSITEAFF. The CDR3 bases are TGTGCCAGCAGCTTAGAAAGTCCAGGGAGTATCACTGAAGCTTTCTTT. This sequence joins TRBV7-8 and TRBJ1-1; perhaps TRBD1 as D (5 bases). Germline values: CDR1 SGHVS, CDR2 FQNEAQ. V was clipped by 1 base and J by 4 bases, with 16 bases between them. This CDR3 region has 16 residues.

CDR3 in amino acids: CASSWGSYGYTF. The CDR3, as DNA: TGTGCCAGCAGCTGGGGCAGCTATGGCTACACCTTC. V is TRBV7-6 and J is TRBJ1-2; possibly TRBD1 for D (5 bases). CDR3 length: 12 amino acids. Trimming cost V 4 bases and J 4 bases, with 7 bases left between them. Germline V gene sequence: CDR1 SGHVS, CDR2 FNYEAQ.

This sequence joins TRBV5-1 and TRBJ2-7; D ambiguous. CDR1 SGHRS and CDR2 YFSETQ come from the germline V gene. Trimming pared 7 bases from V and 0 bases from J, leaving 14 bases between. The CDR3 spans 14 residues. The CDR3 loop reads CASPGHDYSYEQYF. The CDR3 DNA reads as TGCGCCAGCCCAGGCCACGATTACTCCTACGAGCAGTACTTC.

The rearrangement links TRBV29-1 to TRBJ1-2; D unclear. Trimming stripped 0 bases from V and 2 bases from J, with 7 bases between. The CDR3 runs 13 residues. The V gene's germline CDR1 is SQVTM and CDR2 ANQGSEA. This CDR3 reads CSVEEQRNYGYTF. In DNA form, the CDR3 reads TGCAGCGTTGAAGAACAGCGCAACTATGGCTACACCTTC.

The chain has TRBV4-3 and TRBJ2-3, with D hard to call. CDR1 LGHNA and CDR2 YSLEER come from the germline V gene. There are 13 residues in the CDR3. Deletions cut 2 bases from V and 3 bases from J, with 6 bases between. DNA for the CDR3: TGCGCCAGCAGCCAACGACTTACAGATACGCAGTATTTT. Protein sequence: CASSQRLTDTQYF.

Here the CDR3 DNA reads TGTGCCAGCCGACAGGCCAGCTCCTACGAGCAGTACTTC. This translates into CASRQASSYEQYF. The V gene is TRBV19, the J gene TRBJ2-7; D perhaps matches TRBD1 (6 bases). Germline CDR1 LNHDA, CDR2 SQIVND (reference sequence). The CDR3 length is 13 residues. V was cut by 9 bases and J by 0 bases, with 12 bases left in between.

The chain combines TRBV7-2 with TRBJ1-6, with D hard to call. Germline V lookup: CDR1 SGHTA, CDR2 FQGNSA. V was shortened by 5 bases and J by 2 bases, with 13 bases between the two germline ends. The CDR3 sequence is 16 residues long. The CDR3 DNA reads TGTGCCAGCAGCCCGCGTGGTTGGACCTATAATTCACCCCTCCACTTT. The encoded protein is CASSPRGWTYNSPLHF.

This chain uses TRBV7-2 with TRBJ1-6; no definite D call. CDR1 SGHTA and CDR2 FQGNSA come from the germline V gene. CDR3 size: 12 residues. V was clipped by 1 base and J by 5 bases, with 0 bases between them. This CDR3 is CASSLDNSPLHF. The CDR3 bases are TGTGCCAGCAGCTTAGATAATTCACCCCTCCACTTT.

This clone was observed a handful of times. The rearrangement uses TRBV4-3 and TRBJ1-4; D unresolved. This CDR3 spans 15 amino acids. Trimming left V 0 bases short and J 2 bases short, with 7 bases between. In germline, CDR1 is LGHNA, CDR2 YSLEER. CDR3 in DNA: TGCGCCAGCAGCCAAGAGTCCGGTACTAATGAAAAACTGTTTTTT. This codes for CASSQESGTNEKLFF.

The V and J genes are TRBV7-8 and TRBJ2-3; the D is unclear. The germline CDR1 and CDR2 sequences are SGHVS and FQNEAQ. The CDR3 runs 15 residues. Trimming removed 2 bases from V and 4 bases from J, with 13 bases in between. This chain's CDR3 is CASSLRIDGADTQYF. For the CDR3, the DNA is TGTGCCAGCAGCTTACGGATTGATGGGGCAGATACGCAGTATTTT.

This clone appeared a single time. This chain uses TRBV30 with TRBJ1-3; possible D gene TRBD1, 6 bases. This CDR3 spans 20 amino acids. V lost 1 base and J lost 1, with 26 bases in between. Per germline, CDR1 GTSNPN and CDR2 SVGIG (reference sequence). CDR3 residues: CAWSGGWGHRLLGSGNTIYF. Written as DNA, the CDR3 is TGTGCCTGGAGTGGGGGGTGGGGACACCGGTTACTCGGTTCTGGAAACACCATATATTTT.

This chain connects TRBV5-1 to TRBJ2-3, with TRBD1 as a possible D gene (5 bases). This CDR3 region has 14 residues. Trimming pared 0 bases from V and 3 bases from J, leaving 8 bases between. CDR1 and CDR2 from the germline V gene are SGHRS and YFSETQ. In DNA form, the CDR3 reads TGCGCCAGCAGCTTGGAAGGGGTGACAGATACGCAGTATTTT. Translating gives CASSLEGVTDTQYF.

Worth noting for this clone: Different DNA sequences within this sample yield the same CDR3. The CDR3 sequence: CASSIRGASTNQPQHF. DNA of the CDR3: TGTGCCAGCAGCATCAGGGGAGCCTCTACCAATCAGCCCCAGCATTTT. V usage is TRBV7-2 and J usage is TRBJ1-5; TRBD1 is a possible D gene (6 bases). The CDR3 contains 16 residues. V was pared by 5 bases and J by 3 bases, with 17 bases between. The germline V gene has CDR1 SGHTA and CDR2 FQGNSA.

The rearrangement links TRBV15 to TRBJ1-5, with D hard to call. The V gene lost 0 bases and the J gene lost 9 bases, with 18 bases spanning the gap. This CDR3 contains 16 residues. CDR1 and CDR2 (germline): LNHNV, YYDKDF (reference sequence). The CDR3 sequence: CATSREDGRTLGPQHF. DNA for the CDR3: TGTGCCACCAGCAGAGAGGATGGGAGGACTTTAGGGCCCCAGCATTTT.